This T cell receptor beta chain was recorded in a study of cytomegalovirus exposure and HLA in healthy donors. Study results and caveats: An apparent linkage of common viral pathogens to several of the most significant clusters emerged in a later analysis. A later analysis reportedly found that, within productive TCRs, an Asian-associated ancestry cluster had fewer N-insertions than the mean observed across the roughly 700 donors. Later analysis placed DRB1 highest and HLA-C lowest in TCR association rates, which differed by HLA locus.

To note about this clone: Its matching antigen is unknown.

The germline V and J ends were trimmed by 3 bases and 2 bases, with 13 bases remaining between them. The germline CDR1 and CDR2 sequences are SGHDN and FVKESK. The CDR3 totals 15 residues. PCR was performed using 60 Vbeta and 13 Jbeta primers. Under the authors' procedure: It was a later analysis that counted roughly 80 million unique TCR beta chains, of which roughly 10 million were shared. The table came from immunoSEQ multiplex PCR; TCRdb's copy has only in-frame clones and leaves some out. The D gene and trimming were derived from the DNA, and the V and J assignments and clone size from that table. The data contain 97,000 or so clones, roughly four fifths of them singletons.

This sequence originates from a male donor in good health and CMV-seropositive. The chain has TRBV14 and TRBJ1-1; D is possibly TRBD1 (6 bases). Sequencing was performed on PBMCs. The CDR3 reads CASSQIQGINTEAFF. The CDR3 DNA is TGTGCCAGCAGCCAGATACAGGGAATTAACACTGAAGCTTTCTTT.